The T cell receptor beta chain described here comes from a study of early T cells in non-severe SARS-CoV-2 infection (dated by TCRdb to 2020 to 2022). Broadly, across the study: TCR sequencing used bulk RNA from unsorted whole blood, so alpha and beta chains could not be paired.

Library generation was performed with 5' RACE. Reads for this sample came from a NextSeq 500. The TCR library protocol attached unique molecular identifiers to individual cDNA molecules to correct for sequencing error and PCR bias. Both TCR alpha and beta chains were sequenced, and tight co-correlation was observed between alpha and beta sequence abundances in each sample. Per the original workflow: V gene, J gene and CDR3 annotation of TCR sequences was performed with Decombinator V4. TCRs were defined as expanded if a significant change between any two time points was detected under a Poisson model with p below 0.0001. TCR abundances were normalised to the total number of TCRs sequenced in each sample and reported as counts per million. TRAV1-2 paired with TRAJ12, TRAJ20 or TRAJ33 defined MAIT TCRs, while TRAV10 paired with TRAJ18 defined iNKT TCRs. VDJdb, accessed 1 November 2021, was searched for CMV, EBV and SARS-CoV-2 annotated TCRs, with TCRs annotated for multiple antigens excluded. TCRdb trimmed the raw reads at Q25, called clones with MiXCR and kept productive beta chains. Under each unique CDR3 protein, matching rows form one entry showing the most common genes and DNA. The V and J calls come from TCRdb's annotation, not from the publication. The sample yields about 29,000 distinct CDR3 sequences; about 5% were counted once. About a tenth of the sample is held by the ten biggest clonotypes.

Spanning cysteine to phenylalanine, the CDR3 consists of 14 amino acids. Kept here is only the CDR3 DNA, which spans 42 bases and is read in frame from base 1. The CDR1 and CDR2 encoded by the germline V gene are SNHLY and FYNNEI. V is trimmed back by 8 bases and J by 0 bases, and the junction contains 4 bases that no gene match accounts for. Study-wide conclusions, independent of this receptor: VDJdb matching was skewed toward anti-spike CD8 responses, so virus-specific expansions were likely underestimated and private and CD4 specificities were missed.

This clonotype was seen a few times. There is no known antigen for this receptor. No base-level quality is on record; no much larger clone is a single base apart. The study was a case-control design nested within a healthcare worker cohort in London, UK, with weekly nasopharyngeal swab PCR tests and blood sampling. Healthcare workers were recruited between 23 and 31 March 2020, during the week of the UK lockdown, and were followed weekly for up to roughly 15 weeks. The sample consisted of whole blood. The receptor comes from an adult who was a healthcare worker with PCR-confirmed SARS-CoV-2 infection or an uninfected control (not recorded which). Rearrangement joined TRBV2 to TRBJ2-3, and 8 junction bases match TRBD1. The sequence in DNA is TGTGCCAGCCAAACAGGGGGTAGCACAGATACGCAGTATTTT. Its amino acids are CASQTGGSTDTQYF.